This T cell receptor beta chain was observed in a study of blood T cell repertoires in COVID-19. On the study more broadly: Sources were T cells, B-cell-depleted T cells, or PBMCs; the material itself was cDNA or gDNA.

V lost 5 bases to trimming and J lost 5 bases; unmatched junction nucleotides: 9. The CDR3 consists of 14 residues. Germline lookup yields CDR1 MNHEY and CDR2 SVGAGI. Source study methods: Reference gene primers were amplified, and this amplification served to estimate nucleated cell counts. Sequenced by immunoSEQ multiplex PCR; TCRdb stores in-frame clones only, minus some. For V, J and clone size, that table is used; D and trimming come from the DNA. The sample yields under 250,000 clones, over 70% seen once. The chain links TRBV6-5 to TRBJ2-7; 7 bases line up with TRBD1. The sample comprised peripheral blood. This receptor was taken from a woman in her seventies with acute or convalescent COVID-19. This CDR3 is CASSTTGKDHEQYV. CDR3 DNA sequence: TGTGCCAGCAGTACGACAGGGAAGGATCACGAGCAGTACGTC.